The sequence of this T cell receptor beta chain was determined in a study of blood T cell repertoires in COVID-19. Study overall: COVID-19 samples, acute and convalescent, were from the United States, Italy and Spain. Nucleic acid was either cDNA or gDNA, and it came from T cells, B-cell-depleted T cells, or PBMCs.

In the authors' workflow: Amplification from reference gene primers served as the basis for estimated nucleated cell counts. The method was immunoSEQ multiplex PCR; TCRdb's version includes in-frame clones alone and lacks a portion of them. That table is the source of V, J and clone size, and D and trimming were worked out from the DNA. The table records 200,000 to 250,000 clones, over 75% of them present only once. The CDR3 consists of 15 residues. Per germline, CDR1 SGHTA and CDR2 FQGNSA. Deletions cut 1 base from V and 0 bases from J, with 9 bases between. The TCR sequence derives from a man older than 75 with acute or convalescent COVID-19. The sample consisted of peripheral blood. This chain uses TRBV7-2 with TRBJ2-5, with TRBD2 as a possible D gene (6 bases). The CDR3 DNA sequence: TGTGCCAGCAGCTTAGAGGGACTGAACCAAGAGACCCAGTACTTC. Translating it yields CASSLEGLNQETQYF.